Listed below are T cell receptor beta chains from one sample, sequenced in a study of shared clonotypes between healthy human individuals. Method: immunoSEQ multiplex PCR; TCRdb's copy keeps in-frame clones and lacks some. This sample carries about 2.4 million clones, roughly nine tenths of them seen once, and the ten largest clones take roughly 0.14%. What was sequenced was naive CD4+ T cells sorted from blood. The receptor set was obtained from a man younger than 35 in good health. Both conserved end residues are part of each CDR3. D genes are given only for firm matches. Clone size appears in some rows only: once, few, many, or a class for an expanded clone.

V gene: TRBV18; clone size: .; D gene: TRBD1; J gene: TRBJ1-2; CDR3 DNA: TGTGCCAGCTCACCCGGGACAGGGGTCAATGGCTACACCTTC; CDR3 protein: CASSPGTGVNGYTF
V gene: TRBV15; clone size: .; D gene: .; J gene: TRBJ2-7; CDR3 DNA: TGTGCCACCAGCAGAGTTAGCGGCCCATTCCACTTC; CDR3 protein: CATSRVSGPFHF
V gene: TRBV10-2; clone size: .; D gene: .; J gene: TRBJ2-7; CDR3 DNA: TGCGCCAGCAGTGAGCGAAGTTGGGACGTCCGTTACTACGAGCAGTACTTC; CDR3 protein: CASSERSWDVRYYEQYF
V gene: TRBV4-1; clone size: once; D gene: TRBD2; J gene: TRBJ2-1; CDR3 DNA: TGCGCCAGCAGCCAAGGACTAGCGGGAGTAGGTGAGCAGTTCTTC; CDR3 protein: CASSQGLAGVGEQFF
V gene: TRBV5-6; clone size: .; D gene: TRBD1; J gene: TRBJ2-7; CDR3 DNA: TGTGCCAGCAGCTTGGGACAGGGGATAACCTACGAGCAGTACTTC; CDR3 protein: CASSLGQGITYEQYF
V gene: TRBV5-1; clone size: .; D gene: TRBD2; J gene: TRBJ2-1; CDR3 DNA: TGCGCCAGCAGACGGAGCGGGGTATTTCATGAGCAGTTCTTC; CDR3 protein: CASRRSGVFHEQFF
V gene: TRBV5-1; clone size: .; D gene: TRBD1; J gene: TRBJ1-5; CDR3 DNA: TGCGCCAGCAGCTTGAACGGGGACAGGGGGAATCAGCCCCAGCATTTT; CDR3 protein: CASSLNGDRGNQPQHF
V gene: TRBV9; clone size: once; D gene: TRBD2; J gene: TRBJ2-5; CDR3 DNA: TGTGCCAGCAGCGTAGCGACTAGCGGCCAAGAGACCCAGTACTTC; CDR3 protein: CASSVATSGQETQYF
V gene: TRBV7-2; clone size: .; D gene: TRBD2; J gene: TRBJ2-7; CDR3 DNA: TGTGCCAGCAGCCCTGGACTAGCGGGAGCCTACGAGCAGTACTTC; CDR3 protein: CASSPGLAGAYEQYF
V gene: TRBV7-7; clone size: .; D gene: .; J gene: TRBJ2-5; CDR3 DNA: TGTGCTAGCAGCTTCATGGCGGGAGAGACCCAGTACTTC; CDR3 protein: CASSFMAGETQYF
V gene: TRBV30; clone size: once; D gene: .; J gene: TRBJ2-7; CDR3 DNA: TGTGCCCGGAGTAAAGACAGTTCCTACGAGCAGTACTTC; CDR3 protein: CARSKDSSYEQYF
V gene: TRBV5-1; clone size: .; D gene: TRBD2; J gene: TRBJ2-7; CDR3 DNA: TGCGCCAGCAGCTTCGGACTAGCGAGTCTCTACGAGCAGTACTTC; CDR3 protein: CASSFGLASLYEQYF
V gene: TRBV7-2; clone size: .; D gene: .; J gene: TRBJ2-7; CDR3 DNA: TGTGCCAGCAGCCCCGTTCAGGGAACAACCTACGAGCAGTACTTC; CDR3 protein: CASSPVQGTTYEQYF
V gene: TRBV6-1; clone size: .; D gene: TRBD1; J gene: TRBJ2-1; CDR3 DNA: TGTGCCAGCAGTGAACAAGGGGGCTGGCAGTTCTTC; CDR3 protein: CASSEQGGWQFF
V gene: TRBV2; clone size: .; D gene: .; J gene: TRBJ2-1; CDR3 DNA: TGTGCCAGCAACCGGGACTTGTACAATGAGCAGTTCTTC; CDR3 protein: CASNRDLYNEQFF
V gene: TRBV9; clone size: .; D gene: .; J gene: TRBJ1-4; CDR3 DNA: TGTGCCAGCAGCGTAGGGGCGAGGGAAAAACTGTTTTTT; CDR3 protein: CASSVGAREKLFF
V gene: TRBV30; clone size: .; D gene: TRBD2; J gene: TRBJ2-1; CDR3 DNA: TGTGCCTGGAGCGTGGCTAGCGGGAGGCCTGAGCAGTTCTTC; CDR3 protein: CAWSVASGRPEQFF
V gene: TRBV5-4; clone size: .; D gene: TRBD2; J gene: TRBJ2-3; CDR3 DNA: TGTGCCAGCAGCTTGGGGGGAGGGTCCACAGATACGCAGTATTTT; CDR3 protein: CASSLGGGSTDTQYF
V gene: TRBV7-2; clone size: .; D gene: TRBD2; J gene: TRBJ2-7; CDR3 DNA: TGTGCCAGCAGCTTAGTCCCCGGGACTAGCGGGAGGCTCAACGAGCAGTACTTC; CDR3 protein: CASSLVPGTSGRLNEQYF
V gene: TRBV10-2; clone size: .; D gene: .; J gene: TRBJ1-2; CDR3 DNA: TGCGCCAGCAGTGATCGACAGTATGGCTACACCTTC; CDR3 protein: CASSDRQYGYTF
V gene: TRBV6-6; clone size: .; D gene: TRBD1; J gene: TRBJ2-7; CDR3 DNA: TGTGCCAGCAGTAGACAGGGGGCAGGCGAGCAGTACTTC; CDR3 protein: CASSRQGAGEQYF
V gene: TRBV7-2; clone size: once; D gene: .; J gene: TRBJ2-5; CDR3 DNA: TGTGCCAGCAGCTTAGCAAGGGGCCAAGAGACCCAGTACTTC; CDR3 protein: CASSLARGQETQYF
V gene: TRBV7-2; clone size: .; D gene: .; J gene: TRBJ1-2; CDR3 DNA: TGTGCCAGCAGCTTAGCGCTCGGGGTGCGAGGCTACACCTTC; CDR3 protein: CASSLALGVRGYTF
V gene: TRBV7-7; clone size: .; D gene: TRBD2; J gene: TRBJ2-3; CDR3 DNA: TGTGCTAGCAGCTTGGTAGCGGGTGGGGCAGATACGCAGTATTTT; CDR3 protein: CASSLVAGGADTQYF
V gene: TRBV5-6; clone size: .; D gene: TRBD1; J gene: TRBJ1-1; CDR3 DNA: TGTGCCAGCAGCCGGGACAGTAACACTGAAGCTTTCTTT; CDR3 protein: CASSRDSNTEAFF
V gene: TRBV7-2; clone size: .; D gene: TRBD1; J gene: TRBJ2-5; CDR3 DNA: TGTGCCAGCAGCACACTAACAGGGGGCAAGGAGACCCAGTACTTC; CDR3 protein: CASSTLTGGKETQYF
V gene: TRBV6-6; clone size: .; D gene: TRBD1; J gene: TRBJ1-5; CDR3 DNA: TGTGCCAGCCGACAGGGTTTTAGCAATCAGCCCCAGCATTTT; CDR3 protein: CASRQGFSNQPQHF
V gene: TRBV4-1; clone size: .; D gene: .; J gene: TRBJ1-3; CDR3 DNA: TGCGCCAGCAGCCCGTTAACATTCTCTGGAAACACCATATATTTT; CDR3 protein: CASSPLTFSGNTIYF
V gene: TRBV21-1; clone size: .; D gene: .; J gene: TRBJ2-6; CDR3 DNA: TGTGCCAGCAGCCGACGGATCTCTGGGGCCAACGTCCTGACTTTC; CDR3 protein: CASSRRISGANVLTF
V gene: TRBV6-1; clone size: .; D gene: TRBD1; J gene: TRBJ1-4; CDR3 DNA: TGTGCCAGCAGTGAAGCGCCCAGACAGGGCAGTGAAAAACTGTTTTTT; CDR3 protein: CASSEAPRQGSEKLFF
V gene: TRBV9; clone size: .; D gene: TRBD2; J gene: TRBJ2-1; CDR3 DNA: TGTGCCAGCAGTACGAGCCCCACTAGGGAGGGGTCTGAGCAGTTCTTC; CDR3 protein: CASSTSPTREGSEQFF